What follows are 29 T cell receptor beta chains derived from one specimen sequenced in a study of regulatory T cells in long-lasting Graves disease. TCR beta libraries were built with iRepertoire HTBI primers and Arm-PCR of CDR3 regions. TCRdb fed the multiplex PCR reads into MiXCR, producing one record per CDR3 protein. Altogether 360,000 or so distinct CDR3 sequences are present, about a sixth being singletons, with the ten largest covering just under 30%. The time point: newly diagnosed GD, antithyroid drugs for less than 3 months. The authors made the TCR library using RNA they extracted from PBMCs. The same data also went into a second study, on T cells in Graves' hyperthyroidism and ophthalmopathy.

Sequenced material: peripheral blood mononuclear cells (PBMCs), taken at new diagnosis, from a patient treated with antithyroid drugs. Receptors originate from a man aged 40-49 years with Graves disease.

This clonotype came up many times. J is TRBJ2-5 and V is TRBV28; tentative D call: TRBD2 (6 bases). Trimming pared 5 bases from V and 4 bases from J, leaving 17 bases between. CDR1 MDHEN and CDR2 SYDVKM come from the germline V gene. The length of the CDR3 is 15 residues. This CDR3 is CASSHYDGGRETQYF. The CDR3 DNA sequence: TGTGCCAGCAGTCATTACGATGGGGGGAGAGAGACCCAGTACTTC.

Concerning this clonotype itself: A much larger clonotype is one base distant, so this may be a read error. The gene calls are TRBV20-1 and TRBJ2-1; D possibly corresponds to TRBD1 (5 bases). In germline, CDR1 is DFQATT, CDR2 SNEGSKA (reference sequence). CDR3 length equals 12 residues. Trimming removed 3 bases from V and 13 bases from J, with 16 bases in between. The CDR3 protein is CSASREQETQFF. The CDR3 bases are TGCAGTGCTAGCAGGGAACAAGAGACCCAGTTCTTC.

The chain is built from TRBV29-1 and TRBJ2-7, with a possible D match to TRBD1 (6 bases). The CDR3 contains 13 residues. The V and J ends lost 3 bases and 4 bases respectively, with 13 bases between them. Germline V gives CDR1 SQVTM, CDR2 ANQGSEA. The CDR3 DNA reads TGCAGCGTTGAGTCCCCGCAGGGGTACGAGCAGTACTTC. Its translation is CSVESPQGYEQYF.

A few counts support this clonotype. The chain couples TRBV9 to TRBJ2-1; 15 bases map to TRBD2. There are 13 residues in the CDR3. Looked up from germline, CDR1 is SGDLS and CDR2 is YYNGEE. V lost 2 bases to trimming and J lost 12 bases; unmatched junction nucleotides: 0. The CDR3 loop reads CASSVGLAGGQFF. The CDR3 nucleotides are TGTGCCAGCAGCGTGGGACTAGCGGGGGGGCAGTTCTTC.

The chain recombines TRBV2 with TRBJ2-7; the match to TRBD1 covers 11 bases. The CDR3 loop spans 14 amino acids. The junction had 8 bases not matched to a gene; V was cut back by 11 bases and J by 2 bases. Germline V gene sequence: CDR1 SNHLY, CDR2 FYNNEI. CDR3 loop: CAGWTGGKTYEQYF. The CDR3 bases are TGTGCCGGATGGACAGGGGGCAAAACCTACGAGCAGTACTTC.

The V and J genes are TRBV6-1 and TRBJ2-3; 7 bases are shared with TRBD1. CDR1 and CDR2 from the germline V gene are MNHNS and SASEGT. The CDR3 runs to 14 residues. Unmatched junction bases numbered 5, after V lost 7 bases and J lost 1 base. CDR3 region: CASKVGGGTDTQYF. The CDR3, as DNA: TGTGCCAGCAAGGTAGGGGGCGGCACAGATACGCAGTATTTT.

The table lists this clonotype with many counts. The chain combines TRBV6-2 or TRBV6-3 with TRBJ2-7; 11 positions agree with TRBD1. The J segment lost 1 base and the V segment lost 2 bases, leaving 1 base of the junction unmatched. The germline V gene has CDR1 MNHEY and CDR2 SVGEGT. The CDR3 is 15 amino acids. The CDR3 coding sequence is TGTGCCAGCAGTTACGGGACAGGGGGATCCTACGAGCAGTACTTC. It specifies CASSYGTGGSYEQYF.

This clonotype was seen ten or more times. The V and J genes are TRBV6-5 and TRBJ2-3; D is uncertain. Germline assignment: CDR1 MNHEY and CDR2 SVGAGI. V lost 2 bases and J 3 bases, leaving 15 bases between the germline ends. The CDR3 has 16 residues. The CDR3 nucleotides are TGTGCCAGCAGTTACGATCCGGCTAAAGGGACAGATACGCAGTATTTT. This translates into CASSYDPAKGTDTQYF.

The rearrangement joins TRBV5-1 to TRBJ1-2, with D tentatively TRBD1 (6 bases). The CDR3 consists of 14 residues. V lost 4 bases and J 6 bases, leaving 16 bases between the germline ends. CDR1 is SGHRS, CDR2 YFSETQ, per germline. The CDR3 DNA follows: TGCGCCAGCAGCCTCGCCTTACAGGGAGATGGCTACACCTTC. It translates to CASSLALQGDGYTF.

At least ten counts were recorded for this clonotype. This chain connects TRBV2 to TRBJ2-5; perhaps TRBD2 as D (6 bases). Per the germline V gene, CDR1 is SNHLY and CDR2 is FYNNEI. V lost 6 bases and J 1 base, leaving 12 bases between the germline ends. This CDR3 region has 14 residues. DNA of the CDR3: TGTGCCAGCAGGGGAGGTAGGGTCCAAGAGACCCAGTACTTC. This codes for CASRGGRVQETQYF.

This clonotype was picked up one time. A far larger clone is only one base removed, so a read error is likely. The chain carries TRBV9 and TRBJ2-1; D unresolved. The V end lost 0 bases, the J end lost 10 bases, and 17 bases lay between the germline ends. The CDR3 sequence is 15 residues long. Germline loops: CDR1 SGDLS, CDR2 YYNGEE. CDR3 sequence: CASSVDPAPHYEQFF. The DNA for the CDR3 is TGTGCCAGCAGCGTAGACCCCGCGCCTCACTACGAGCAGTTCTTC.

The chain is built from TRBV7-9 and TRBJ1-2; D is perhaps TRBD1 (6 bases). The CDR3 has 14 amino acids. The germline gives CDR1 SEHNR, CDR2 FQNEAQ (reference sequence). V was pared by 1 base and J by 4 bases, with 10 bases between. DNA of the CDR3: TGTGCCAGCAGCTTAGGACAGGCGTTCTATGGCTACACCTTC. Translation: CASSLGQAFYGYTF.

A word on this clonotype: Possible read error: a much larger clone is one base away. The CDR3 does not end in the conserved phenylalanine or tryptophan, so this is likely a read error. The chain's CDR3 is CASSPLTSYYEQYL. CDR3 sequence (DNA): TGTGCCAGCAGCCCCCTGACATCTTACTACGAGCAGTACCTC. The chain couples TRBV11-2 to TRBJ2-7; D remains ambiguous. This CDR3 has 14 residues. The V end lost 5 bases, the J end lost 3 bases, and 14 bases lay between the germline ends. From germline, CDR1 is SGHAT and CDR2 FQNNGV.

Ten or more counts support this clonotype. The chain carries TRBV6-1 and TRBJ1-1, with TRBD1 as a possible D gene (6 bases). The CDR3 is made up of 13 amino acids. Trimming took 6 bases from V and 6 from J, leaving 14 bases between them. From germline, CDR1 is MNHNS and CDR2 SASEGT. The CDR3 coding sequence is TGTGCCAGCAGAGACTACAGGGATGCTGAAGCTTTCTTT. It codes for CASRDYRDAEAFF.

This clonotype occurred a few times. The chain joins TRBV9 to TRBJ2-7, with a weak D call TRBD1 (5 bases). This CDR3 is built from 13 residues. Germline V lookup: CDR1 SGDLS, CDR2 YYNGEE. V gave up 0 bases and J gave up 10 bases, with 14 bases separating them. CDR3: CASSVDPGSHQYF. The DNA of the CDR3 is TGTGCCAGCAGCGTAGATCCAGGGTCACATCAGTACTTC. Combining the CDR3 with reference TRBV9 and TRBJ2-7 gives the whole variable domain DSGVTQTPKHLITATGQRVTLRCSPRSGDLSVYWYQQSLDQGLQFLIQYYNGEERAKGNILERFSAQQFPDLHSELNLSSLELGDSALYFCASSVDPGSHQYFGPGTRLTVT.

Ten or more counts support this clonotype. The rearrangement links TRBV6-2 or TRBV6-3 to TRBJ2-3, with D maybe TRBD2 (6 bases). The CDR3 runs to 15 residues. With 2 bases removed from V and 1 base from J, the gap between germline ends came to 10 bases. Germline CDR1 and CDR2: MNHEY and SVGEGT. The CDR3, as DNA: TGTGCCAGCAGTTACGGGGCGGGGCGCACAGATACGCAGTATTTT. Translation: CASSYGAGRTDTQYF.

This clonotype has just a few counts. The chain employs TRBV6-1 and TRBJ2-1; 13 bases align to TRBD2. The CDR3 sequence is 19 residues long. The trim removed 3 bases at V and 0 bases at J, leaving 8 bases unmatched. Germline CDR1 is MNHNS and CDR2 is SASEGT. Here the CDR3 reads CASSEGTSGAMSSYNEQFF. For the CDR3, the DNA is TGTGCCAGCAGTGAGGGGACTAGCGGGGCCATGAGCTCCTACAATGAGCAGTTCTTC.

This clonotype was observed a few times. CDR3 region: CSARDPGAPPGELFF. For the CDR3, the DNA is TGCAGTGCTAGAGATCCGGGGGCCCCTCCCGGGGAGCTGTTTTTT. The chain has TRBV20-1 and TRBJ2-2; possibly TRBD1 or TRBD2 for D (6 bases each). Germline values: CDR1 DFQATT, CDR2 SNEGSKA (reference sequence). The CDR3 sequence is 15 residues long. Between the trimmed V and J ends, which lost 0 bases and 6 bases, there was a span of 14 bases.

Points on this clonotype: This may be a read error: a much more frequent sequence differs by one nucleotide. This chain links TRBV15 with TRBJ1-5, with D unclear. Germline V gene data show CDR1 as LNHNV and CDR2 as YYDKDF (reference sequence). CDR3 length equals 16 residues. DNA for the CDR3: TGTGCCACCAGCAGAGATCGGAGGGCGGGTGATCAGCCCCGGCATTTT. Translation gives CATSRDRRAGDQPRHF.

This rearrangement joins TRBV20-1 to TRBJ2-7; 7 bases match TRBD1. CDR1 and CDR2 from the germline V gene are DFQATT and SNEGSKA (reference sequence). The CDR3 contains 14 residues. Germline trimming cut 3 bases from V and 2 bases from J; bases unmatched to any gene: 7. CDR3 sequence: CSARVFGTAYEQYF. DNA for the CDR3: TGCAGTGCTAGGGTGTTCGGGACAGCCTACGAGCAGTACTTC.

Many counts were recorded for this clonotype. The chain combines TRBV28 with TRBJ1-2; TRBD1 agrees at 8 bases. This CDR3 spans 13 amino acids. CDR1 is MDHEN, CDR2 SYDVKM, per germline. The junction had 4 bases not matched to a gene; V was cut back by 6 bases and J by 4 bases. CDR3 sequence (DNA): TGTGCCAGCAGCCCGGACAGGGCCTATGGCTACACCTTC. Its protein product is CASSPDRAYGYTF.

This CDR3 reads CATSRDSTNEKLFF. CDR3 in DNA: TGTGCCACGTCCCGGGACAGTACTAATGAAAAACTGTTTTTT. The gene calls are TRBV10-3 and TRBJ1-4, with 7 bases fitting TRBD1. This CDR3 has 14 amino acids. Trimming at V came to 10 bases and at J to 2 bases, leaving 7 bases not matched to a gene. Per germline, CDR1 ENHRY and CDR2 SYGVKD.

This clonotype was recorded many times. Here the CDR3 DNA reads TGTGCCAGCAGTTTATGGGACAGGGGGCAAGATACGCAGTATTTT. It yields the protein CASSLWDRGQDTQYF. The rearrangement joins TRBV28 to TRBJ2-3; 11 bases map to TRBD1. Trimming took 0 bases from V and 5 from J; bases not matched to a gene: 1. CDR1 and CDR2 (germline): MDHEN, SYDVKM. CDR3 length equals 15 residues.

This clonotype was counted a few times. The J gene is TRBJ1-3, the V gene TRBV4-2; D not certain. V was clipped by 1 base and J by 0 bases, with 10 bases between them. CDR3 length equals 16 residues. Germline loops: CDR1 LGHNA, CDR2 YNFKEQ. The CDR3 protein is CASSQVNLNSGNTIYF. CDR3 bases: TGTGCCAGCAGCCAAGTAAATCTAAACTCTGGAAACACCATATATTTT.

Here the CDR3 reads CASSLQGIDTQYF. Written as DNA, the CDR3 is TGTGCCAGCAGCTTACAGGGTATAGATACGCAGTATTTT. The chain has TRBV5-5 and TRBJ2-3; D might be TRBD1 (6 bases). V lost 2 bases and J lost 5, with 9 bases in between. This CDR3 contains 13 residues. Looked up from germline, CDR1 is SGHKS and CDR2 is YYEKEE (reference sequence).

This clonotype appeared many times. The chain employs TRBV24-1 and TRBJ2-5; D unclear. The CDR3 is 14 amino acids. V shed 4 bases and J shed 2 bases, with 10 bases lying between them. CDR1 is KGHDR, CDR2 SFDVKD, per germline. The CDR3 region has the DNA TGTGCCACCAGTGAAGGTTTTCGGCAAGAGACCCAGTACTTC. It specifies CATSEGFRQETQYF.

This clonotype was counted a single time. One end of the junction varies from germline; a read error may be responsible. The rearrangement uses TRBV5-1 and TRBJ1-1; D gene unclear. The CDR3 is 9 amino acids. CDR1 SGHRS and CDR2 YFSETQ come from the germline V gene. CDR3 bases: TGTGCCAGCAGCCCCGAAACTTTCTTT. It codes for CASSPETFF.

At least ten counts were recorded for this clonotype. This rearrangement joins TRBV18 to TRBJ2-7; D gene uncertain. Germline lookup yields CDR1 KGHSH and CDR2 LQKENI. Trimming pared 3 bases from V and 1 base from J, leaving 7 bases between. The CDR3 covers 13 residues. CDR3 nucleotides: TGTGCCAGCTCACCCGCGACATCCTACGAGCAGTACTTC. Its protein product is CASSPATSYEQYF.

Turning to this clonotype: Given the absence of the conserved phenylalanine or tryptophan at the CDR3 end, a read error is likely. CDR3: CASSFVPGISGNTIYL. The CDR3 DNA sequence: TGTGCCAGCAGTTTCGTCCCAGGGATCTCTGGAAACACCATATATCTT. The rearrangement joins TRBV28 to TRBJ1-3, with D tentatively TRBD1 (5 bases). Between the trimmed V and J ends, which lost 3 bases and 0 bases, there was a span of 12 bases. The CDR3 runs to 16 residues. In germline, CDR1 is MDHEN, CDR2 SYDVKM.